The clone carrying this TCR beta chain was seen a few times. Other DNA sequences from this sample encode an identical CDR3 as well. The data derive from a study of blood T cell repertoires in COVID-19. Study information: There were acute and convalescent COVID-19 samples, and they came from the United States, Italy and Spain.

V shed 4 bases and J 7 bases; nucleotides not matched to a gene: 6. The germline V gene encodes CDR1 SGDLS and CDR2 YYNGEE. This CDR3 is built from 14 residues. Cohorts were assigned according to the clinical history that participants reported. Two negative PCRs, clearance, or symptom resolution were required of recovered Cohort 3 donors. Original processing notes: Reference gene primer amplification gave nucleated cell count estimates. Assay used: immunoSEQ multiplex PCR; TCRdb lists only in-frame clones, some missing. V, J and clone size derive from that table, while D and trimming were established from the DNA sequence. Among around 310,000 clones listed, roughly nine tenths were seen once.

This receptor was taken from a woman in her twenties or thirties who had recovered from COVID-19. The chain employs TRBV9 and TRBJ1-5; 9 bases map to TRBD1. Sequencing was performed on PBMCs or T cells enriched from blood (not recorded which). The chain's CDR3 is CASSSTGGRQPQHF. CDR3 sequence (DNA): TGTGCCAGCAGCTCGACAGGGGGACGGCAGCCCCAGCATTTT. The entire variable domain, with the rest obtained from reference TRBV9 and TRBJ1-5, is as follows: DSGVTQTPKHLITATGQRVTLRCSPRSGDLSVYWYQQSLDQGLQFLIQYYNGEERAKGNILERFSAQQFPDLHSELNLSSLELGDSALYFCASSSTGGRQPQHFGDGTRLSIL.